The next 29 T cell receptor beta chains were all read from a single sample in a study of T cell changes during pregnancy in multiple sclerosis. Clones were sequenced by immunoSEQ multiplex PCR, and TCRdb holds only the in-frame ones, with some missing. The sample records over 50,000 clones, around 92% being singletons. Specimen: CD4+ T cells from peripheral blood mononuclear cells, collected in the third trimester of pregnancy. The receptors were gathered from a female donor with multiple sclerosis, enrolled in a pregnancy study.

V and J are TRBV5-1 and TRBJ2-7; 9 nucleotides align to TRBD1. This CDR3 contains 13 residues. V was pared by 7 bases and J by 7 bases, with 9 bases of the junction left unmatched. Germline CDR1 and CDR2: SGHRS and YFSETQ. CDR3 in amino acids: CASGAGQGREQYF. CDR3 DNA: TGCGCCAGCGGGGCGGGACAGGGAAGAGAGCAGTACTTC.

The rearrangement links TRBV7-3 to TRBJ2-1; 7 positions agree with TRBD2. J was trimmed by 5 bases and V by 5 bases; bases with no gene match: 12. The germline gives CDR1 SGHTA, CDR2 FQGTGA. This CDR3 region has 16 residues. The CDR3 reads CASSQTSNLGHNEQFF. DNA of the CDR3: TGTGCCAGCAGCCAGACTAGCAACTTGGGGCACAATGAGCAGTTCTTC.

This clone was recorded only once. This chain uses TRBV5-1 with TRBJ2-2, with D perhaps matching TRBD1 (5 bases). From germline, CDR1 is SGHRS and CDR2 YFSETQ. The CDR3 loop spans 14 amino acids. V shed 3 bases and J shed 6 bases, with 12 bases lying between them. CDR3: CASSSVGQAGELFF. CDR3 DNA: TGCGCCAGCAGCTCCGTGGGGCAGGCCGGGGAGCTGTTTTTT.

V is TRBV2 and J is TRBJ1-3; 9 bases fit TRBD1. Germline V gene sequence: CDR1 SNHLY, CDR2 FYNNEI. CDR3 length: 12 amino acids. Trimming cost V 5 bases and J 15 bases; bases outside gene matches: 8. The CDR3: CASSRPGQGTYF. CDR3 in DNA: TGTGCCAGCAGTCGTCCGGGACAGGGTACATATTTT.

The sample holds one count of this clone. The V and J genes are TRBV5-1 and TRBJ1-2; 7 nucleotides line up with TRBD1. V lost 4 bases and J lost 3; bases outside the gene matches: 9. The CDR3 covers 15 residues. Per germline, CDR1 SGHRS and CDR2 YFSETQ. Here the CDR3 DNA reads TGCGCCAGCAGCCCCGACAGGGTATGGCACTATGGCTACACCTTC. Its protein product is CASSPDRVWHYGYTF.

The genes are TRBV27 and TRBJ2-1, with D maybe TRBD1 (5 bases). Germline CDR1 reads MNHEY; CDR2 reads SMNVEV (reference sequence). This CDR3 spans 12 amino acids. Trimming left V 6 bases short and J 6 bases short, with 9 bases between. The CDR3 loop is CASSWQGNEQFF. The CDR3 nucleotides are TGTGCCAGCAGCTGGCAGGGCAATGAGCAGTTCTTC.

The chain uses TRBV30 and TRBJ1-6; a possible D gene is TRBD1 (5 bases). Trimming took off 2 bases at V and 0 bases at J, with 23 bases between the two ends. The CDR3 length is 20 residues. Germline V CDR1 and CDR2: GTSNPN, SVGIG (reference sequence). CDR3 sequence: CAWSRGRGGVSPSYNSPLHF. The DNA of the CDR3 is TGTGCCTGGAGTAGGGGTCGTGGCGGCGTTTCCCCCTCCTATAATTCACCCCTCCACTTT.

The chain has TRBV5-1 and TRBJ1-4; possible D gene TRBD1, 6 bases. The CDR3 runs to 14 residues. The germline gives CDR1 SGHRS, CDR2 YFSETQ. V gave up 2 bases and J gave up 4 bases, with 9 bases separating them. CDR3 nucleotide sequence: TGCGCCAGCAGCTTAGGACAGTTTAATGAAAAACTGTTTTTT. It specifies CASSLGQFNEKLFF.

V and J are TRBV6-1 and TRBJ2-4, with TRBD1 identical over 11 bases. CDR1 MNHNS and CDR2 SASEGT come from the germline V gene. The CDR3 loop spans 16 amino acids. J gave up 6 bases and V 4 bases, and 8 bases lay outside the gene matches. Here the CDR3 reads CASSAPGQGVSNIQYF. Written as DNA, the CDR3 is TGTGCCAGCAGTGCGCCGGGACAGGGGGTATCAAACATTCAGTACTTC.

This chain links TRBV10-3 with TRBJ1-1; maybe TRBD1 (6 bases). This CDR3 region has 15 residues. V was clipped by 6 bases and J by 3 bases, with 17 bases between them. Per the germline V gene, CDR1 is ENHRY and CDR2 is SYGVKD. The CDR3 nucleotides are TGTGCCATCAGCGACTCGGACAGCCGATACACTGAAGCTTTCTTT. Protein sequence: CAISDSDSRYTEAFF.

This clone is a singleton in its sample. The chain recombines TRBV19 with TRBJ2-3; 7 bases are shared with TRBD2. J was trimmed by 4 bases and V by 11 bases; bases with no gene match: 9. CDR3 length equals 13 residues. Per germline, CDR1 LNHDA and CDR2 SQIVND (reference sequence). The CDR3 bases are TGTGCCTGCAGTCGGGAGGTGGCAGATACGCAGTATTTT. It codes for CACSREVADTQYF.

This clone has a single count. V gene TRBV10-1 combines with J gene TRBJ2-1; 14 bases agree with TRBD2. Per germline, CDR1 WNHNN and CDR2 SYGVQD (reference sequence). The CDR3 runs 15 residues. Trimming cost V 5 bases and J 4 bases; bases outside gene matches: 1. The CDR3 DNA reads as TGCGCCAGCAGTCGACTAGCGGGAGGGTACAATGAGCAGTTCTTC. This sequence encodes CASSRLAGGYNEQFF.

This clone was counted a single time. J is TRBJ1-2 and V is TRBV5-4, with 11 bases matching TRBD1. Germline lookup yields CDR1 SGHNT and CDR2 YYREEE (reference sequence). With 4 bases clipped from V and 3 bases from J, the junction kept 8 bases outside the gene matches. CDR3 size: 16 residues. CDR3 coding DNA: TGTGCCAGCAGCCCCGGGACAGGGGGAAGAGACTATGGCTACACCTTC. Translating gives CASSPGTGGRDYGYTF.

This CDR3 reads CASSFDRGNEKLFF. CDR3 nucleotide sequence: TGTGCCAGCAGCTTCGACAGGGGTAATGAAAAACTGTTTTTT. The chain combines TRBV7-2 with TRBJ1-4; 8 bases match TRBD1. The CDR3 runs 14 residues. From germline, CDR1 is SGHTA and CDR2 FQGNSA. With 3 bases clipped from V and 4 bases from J, the junction kept 1 base outside the gene matches. The whole variable domain, remainder taken from reference TRBV7-2 and TRBJ1-4, is GAGVSQSPSNKVTEKGKDVELRCDPISGHTALYWYRQSLGQGLEFLIYFQGNSAPDKSGLPSDRFSAERTGGSVSTLTIQRTQQEDSAVYLCASSFDRGNEKLFFGSGTQLSVL.

This sequence joins TRBV7-9 and TRBJ2-7, with TRBD1 matching 7 bases. Germline loops: CDR1 SEHNR, CDR2 FQNEAQ (reference sequence). The CDR3 extends over 15 amino acids. J lost 2 bases, V lost 5 bases, and 9 bases had no gene match. The CDR3 is CASSDTGEIAYEQYF. CDR3 DNA: TGTGCCAGCAGCGATACAGGGGAAATTGCCTACGAGCAGTACTTC.

V is TRBV6-4 and J is TRBJ2-3; 9 bases fit TRBD2. Germline trimming cut 5 bases from V and 4 bases from J; bases unmatched to any gene: 10. Germline lookup yields CDR1 MRHNA and CDR2 SNTAGT. There are 16 residues in the CDR3. The CDR3, as DNA: TGTGCCAGCAGTTCATTTCCTCGCGGGAGGGCAGATACGCAGTATTTT. It specifies CASSSFPRGRADTQYF.

This clone occurred once. The CDR3 nucleotides read TGTGCCAGCAGTCCCAGCGGGGGATCCTACAATGAGCAGTTCTTC. Translation: CASSPSGGSYNEQFF. The genes are TRBV6-5 and TRBJ2-1; 8 nucleotides align to TRBD2. Losses at the gene ends were 5 bases for V and 1 base for J; bases not matched to a gene: 4. This CDR3 spans 15 amino acids. Germline V CDR1 and CDR2: MNHEY, SVGAGI.

The V gene is TRBV2, the J gene TRBJ1-2; D not resolved. This CDR3 has 15 amino acids. Trimming pared 5 bases from V and 6 bases from J, leaving 19 bases between. Germline values: CDR1 SNHLY, CDR2 FYNNEI. The CDR3 DNA sequence: TGTGCCAGCAGTCCGACGACACGGAAAAGGCATGGCTACACCTTC. Its translation: CASSPTTRKRHGYTF.

The CDR3 loop reads CASSLWGTSSYEQYF. As DNA, the CDR3 is TGTGCCAGCAGCCTTTGGGGGACTTCTTCCTACGAGCAGTACTTC. J is TRBJ2-7 and V is TRBV28; D possibly corresponds to TRBD2 (6 bases). This CDR3 has 15 amino acids. The germline V gene encodes CDR1 MDHEN and CDR2 SYDVKM. Deletions cut 6 bases from V and 1 base from J, with 16 bases between.

The rearrangement joins TRBV6-5 to TRBJ2-5, with a weak D call TRBD2 (6 bases). Trimming took off 6 bases at V and 11 bases at J, with 19 bases between the two ends. This CDR3 is built from 13 residues. The germline V gene encodes CDR1 MNHEY and CDR2 SVGAGI. CDR3 in DNA: TGTGCCAGCAGGGCAGCGGGTCTGGAGGAGCAGTACTTC. This codes for CASRAAGLEEQYF.

The chain joins TRBV4-1 to TRBJ2-7; TRBD2 matches 7 bases. Germline CDR1 and CDR2: MGHRA and YSYEKL. With V trimmed by 1 base and J by 3 bases, 3 bases remained unmatched. CDR3 length: 14 amino acids. CDR3: CASSQGGGIYEQYF. The CDR3 nucleotides are TGCGCCAGCAGCCAAGGGGGAGGGATCTACGAGCAGTACTTC.

The rearrangement joins TRBV28 to TRBJ2-7; D is possibly TRBD1 (6 bases). V was pared by 4 bases and J by 7 bases, with 17 bases between. Germline CDR1 reads MDHEN; CDR2 reads SYDVKM. This CDR3 contains 14 residues. DNA of the CDR3: TGTGCCAGCAGTTCCAGGGGACGGGTTTGGGAGCAGTACTTC. Its protein is CASSSRGRVWEQYF.

The V gene is TRBV28, the J gene TRBJ2-1; D call uncertain. Germline V gene lookup returns CDR1 MDHEN and CDR2 SYDVKM. The V end was cut by 5 bases, the J end by 4 bases, with 6 bases between. This CDR3 is built from 12 residues. Here the CDR3 reads CASSPEYNEQFF. The CDR3 coding sequence is TGTGCCAGCAGTCCCGAGTACAATGAGCAGTTCTTC.

The CDR3 DNA reads as TGTGCCAGTAGTTCCCAGGGCGGTGGCTACACCTTC. This gives the protein CASSSQGGGYTF. V usage is TRBV19 and J usage is TRBJ1-2; D is possibly TRBD1 (5 bases). Germline CDR1 is LNHDA and CDR2 is SQIVND (reference sequence). V lost 5 bases to trimming and J lost 7 bases, with 11 bases between them. The CDR3 has 12 amino acids.

The chain links TRBV28 to TRBJ2-5; TRBD2 aligns across 14 bases. Losses at the gene ends were 8 bases for V and 5 bases for J; bases not matched to a gene: 7. Germline CDR1 is MDHEN and CDR2 is SYDVKM. The CDR3 has 15 residues. The CDR3 DNA reads TGTGCCAGCGGCGGACTAGCGGGGGGAGGGGAGACCCAGTACTTC. Translated: CASGGLAGGGETQYF.

The chain has TRBV30 and TRBJ2-5; 7 bases fit TRBD1. J lost 5 bases, V lost 5 bases, and 14 bases had no gene match. CDR1 GTSNPN and CDR2 SVGIG come from the germline V gene (reference sequence). The CDR3 spans 15 residues. This chain's CDR3 is CAWDSQQGSLETQYF. CDR3 DNA sequence: TGTGCCTGGGACTCTCAACAGGGGAGCCTGGAGACCCAGTACTTC.

The chain carries TRBV15 and TRBJ2-7; TRBD2 matches at 10 bases. Losses at the gene ends were 5 bases for V and 12 bases for J; bases not matched to a gene: 13. This CDR3 comprises 14 residues. Germline V gene data show CDR1 as LNHNV and CDR2 as YYDKDF (reference sequence). The CDR3 DNA is TGTGCCACCAGCGGGCTAGCGGGAGATTCGTTCCTGTACTTC. Amino acids: CATSGLAGDSFLYF. The variable domain in full, completed from reference TRBV15 and TRBJ2-7, reads DAMVIQNPRYQVTQFGKPVTLSCSQTLNHNVMYWYQQKSSQAPKLLFHYYDKDFNNEADTPDNFQSRRPNTSFCFLDIRSPGLGDTAMYLCATSGLAGDSFLYFGPGTRLTVT.

J is TRBJ2-3 and V is TRBV27; D might be TRBD1 (5 bases). The germline V gene encodes CDR1 MNHEY and CDR2 SMNVEV (reference sequence). V was pared by 8 bases and J by 0 bases, with 18 bases between. The CDR3 is 16 residues long. The CDR3 protein is CASSSWGDISTDTQYF. CDR3 in DNA: TGTGCCAGCTCCAGCTGGGGCGACATTAGCACAGATACGCAGTATTTT.

This clone was observed once. The rearrangement uses TRBV15 and TRBJ1-3; TRBD1 aligns across 8 bases. Germline trimming cut 4 bases from V and 4 bases from J; bases unmatched to any gene: 6. The V gene's germline CDR1 is LNHNV and CDR2 YYDKDF (reference sequence). This CDR3 is 15 amino acids long. As DNA, the CDR3 is TGTGCCACCAGCAAAGGACAGGGAGCAGGAAACACCATATATTTT. Translation: CATSKGQGAGNTIYF.